The present TCR beta chain was sequenced within a study of cytomegalovirus exposure and HLA in healthy donors. The germline V gene encodes CDR1 KGHSY and CDR2 FQNENV. This CDR3 is 15 amino acids long. V was clipped by 6 bases and J by 0 bases, with 12 bases between them. The PCR had 60 Vbeta and 13 Jbeta primers. Clones were read by immunoSEQ multiplex PCR, and TCRdb kept only the in-frame ones, dropping some. Of almost 200,000 clones listed, less than 80% were seen once; the top ten hold 4.4%. The source of this sequence is a woman in her twenties or thirties in good health and CMV-seropositive. This chain connects TRBV16 to TRBJ1-5, with D perhaps matching TRBD1 (6 bases). The specimen sequenced was PBMCs. The CDR3 here is CASSDDRSSNQPQHF. The CDR3 region has the DNA TGTGCCAGCAGTGACGACAGGTCTAGCAATCAGCCCCAGCATTTT. Using reference TRBV16 and TRBJ1-5 for the parts outside the CDR3, the full variable domain is GEEVAQTPKHLVRGEGQKAKLYCAPIKGHSYVFWYQQVLKNEFKFLISFQNENVFDETGMPKERFSAKCLPNSPCSLEIQATKLEDSAVYFCASSDDRSSNQPQHFGDGTRLSIL.